This TCR beta chain was identified during a study of neoadjuvant anti-PD-1 for oral cavity cancer. On the study more broadly: Before surgery, most patients got three to four biweekly 3 mg/kg nivolumab doses.

Assay used: immunoSEQ multiplex PCR; TCRdb lists only in-frame clones, some missing. The sample consists of about 72,000 clones, around four fifths of them appearing once. Germline V lookup: CDR1 MNHNS, CDR2 SASEGT. The CDR3 totals 15 residues. V shed 4 bases, J shed 1 base, and the junction held 1 base outside the gene matches. This chain connects TRBV6-1 to TRBJ2-6; 7 positions agree with TRBD1. Source: PBMCs, taken before nivolumab (anti-PD-1) treatment. The TCR was taken from a person between 40 and 85 years old with oral cavity squamous cell carcinoma. CDR3 sequence: CASSVQGSGANVLTF. In DNA form, the CDR3 reads TGTGCCAGCAGTGTACAGGGGTCTGGGGCCAACGTCCTGACTTTC.